What follows is one TCR beta chain and its context. Its specificity is not known. Expressed TCRB transcripts got sequenced, as all isolated RNA was reverse transcribed. Data came from immunoSEQ multiplex PCR; TCRdb stores just in-frame clones and leaves some out. The sample yields about 41,000 clones, approximately 70% seen once. V shed 3 bases and J 2 bases; nucleotides not matched to a gene: 3. The CDR3 is 14 amino acids. Looked up from germline, CDR1 is SGHRS and CDR2 is YFSETQ. The sample comes from a study of beta chain features in type 1 diabetes. Study-level points and caveats: A potential influence of HLA type upon TCRB rearrangement remained unresolved herein. People with Type 1 diabetes carried modestly yet significantly shorter TCRB CDR3s in all four CD4+ subsets. In the patient group, naive, central memory and Treg TCRB repertoires seemed more alike than in the healthy donor group. Fewer junction insertions and more nucleotide deletions appeared in type 1 diabetes patients. Sequencing of cDNA might inflate the share of cells that strongly express TCR.

The sample was Tregs from blood. The rearrangement links TRBV5-1 to TRBJ1-2; 8 bases fit TRBD1. The sequence came from a young man with type 1 diabetes. Some clones in this sample may be carry-over from other donors' samples. Written as DNA, the CDR3 is TGCGCCAGCAGCTACAGGGGGATGAACTATGGCTACACCTTC. Amino acid sequence: CASSYRGMNYGYTF.